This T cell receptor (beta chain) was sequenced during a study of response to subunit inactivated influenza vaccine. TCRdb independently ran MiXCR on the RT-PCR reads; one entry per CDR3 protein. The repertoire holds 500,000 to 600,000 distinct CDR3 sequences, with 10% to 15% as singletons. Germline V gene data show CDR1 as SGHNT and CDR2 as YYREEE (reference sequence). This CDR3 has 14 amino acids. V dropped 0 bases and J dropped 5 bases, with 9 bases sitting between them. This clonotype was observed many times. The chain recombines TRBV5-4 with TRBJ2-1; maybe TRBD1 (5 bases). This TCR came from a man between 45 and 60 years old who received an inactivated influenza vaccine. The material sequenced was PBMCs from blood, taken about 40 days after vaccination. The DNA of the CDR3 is TGTGCCAGCAGCTTGGGGGTGACAGACAATGAGCAGTTCTTC. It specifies CASSLGVTDNEQFF.